These 32 T cell receptor beta chains were sequenced from one sample in a study of low-dose radiotherapy and immunotherapy resistance in tumors. Described time point: after trial treatment. The treatment is: LDRT plus nivolumab, ipilimumab, low-dose cyclophosphamide and aspirin (RACIN trial). Covering alpha and beta chains, TRAV- and TRBV-specific primers were used for the first-strand cDNA. For amplifying TCRs, the PCR ran for about 20 cycles with Phusion, which was used together with a constant-region primer and the adapter on the V primers. TCRdb reanalysed the reads using MiXCR and keeps one entry per CDR3 protein. The sample carries approximately 46,000 distinct CDR3 sequences, less than 30% recorded once. The sample here was PBMCs, taken after low-dose radiotherapy plus immunotherapy. These receptors originate from a male donor with prostate cancer.

At least ten counts were recorded for this clonotype. The junction departs from the called germline gene at one end, perhaps through a read error. The genes are TRBV5-1 and TRBJ1-1; D uncertain. The CDR3 runs to 13 residues. Germline CDR1 SGHRS, CDR2 YFSETQ. CDR3: CASRLDPNTEAFF. In nucleotides, the CDR3 is TGCGCCAGCAGATTGGACCCGAACACTGAAGCTTTCTTT.

This clonotype was found a few times. The rearrangement links TRBV11-2 to TRBJ2-4; perhaps TRBD1 as D (6 bases). The ends were cut back, 4 bases at V and 1 base at J, with 11 bases in the middle. There are 15 residues in the CDR3. The V gene's germline CDR1 is SGHAT and CDR2 FQNNGV. The CDR3 DNA reads as TGTGCCAGCAGCTCGTCCACAGGGGCCAAAAACATTCAGTACTTC. This sequence encodes CASSSSTGAKNIQYF. Looking up the rest from reference TRBV11-2 and TRBJ2-4 gives the full variable domain: EAGVAQSPRYKIIEKRQSVAFWCNPISGHATLYWYQQILGQGPKLLIQFQNNGVVDDSQLPKDRFSAERLKGVDSTLKIQPAKLEDSAVYLCASSSSTGAKNIQYFGAGTRLSVL.

This clonotype was found many times. This rearrangement joins TRBV29-1 to TRBJ1-1, with D unresolved. The CDR3 spans 13 residues. The ends were cut back, 3 bases at V and 4 bases at J, with 12 bases in the middle. The germline V gene encodes CDR1 SQVTM and CDR2 ANQGSEA. The CDR3: CSVETSVGTEAFF. Written as DNA, the CDR3 is TGCAGCGTTGAGACATCGGTAGGCACTGAAGCTTTCTTT.

In its sample, this clonotype was seen many times. The rearrangement uses TRBV7-8 and TRBJ2-5; the match to TRBD2 covers 11 bases. The CDR3 has 16 residues. V shed 3 bases and J 4 bases; nucleotides not matched to a gene: 7. The germline V gene has CDR1 SGHVS and CDR2 FQNEAQ. CDR3 in DNA: TGTGCCAGCAGCTTGAATAGCGGGAGGGGAGGAGAGACCCAGTACTTC. It specifies CASSLNSGRGGETQYF.

This clonotype appeared a few times. A far more abundant clone sits one base away, making this likely a read error. This sequence joins TRBV5-1 and TRBJ2-7, with a weak D call TRBD2 (6 bases). The CDR3 is made up of 17 amino acids. Germline CDR1 reads SGHRS; CDR2 reads YFSETQ. CDR3 sequence reads: CASSLGDAGPPLNEQYF. CDR3 sequence (DNA): TGTGCCAGCAGCTTGGGGGATGCGGGGCCGCCCTTAAATGAGCAGTACTTC.

This clonotype was seen ten or more times. The V call is TRBV27, the J call TRBJ2-7, with a possible D match to TRBD1 (6 bases). CDR3 size: 15 residues. V was trimmed by 3 bases and J by 0 bases, leaving 12 bases between them. Germline-derived CDR1 and CDR2 are MNHEY and SMNVEV (reference sequence). CDR3 loop: CASSFGGTGSYEQYF. DNA for the CDR3: TGTGCCAGCAGTTTTGGGGGCACAGGCTCCTACGAGCAGTACTTC.

This clonotype has a count of ten or more. The V gene is TRBV6-6, the J gene TRBJ2-3, with 8 bases fitting TRBD1. V trimming: 10 bases; J trimming: 1 base; junction bases outside the gene matches: 13. The germline CDR1 and CDR2 sequences are MNHNY and SVGAGI (reference sequence). The CDR3 runs to 16 residues. The CDR3 DNA reads TGTGCCACGAACAGGGGGATGAGGCCCGGCACAGATACGCAGTATTTT. Translated, it gives CATNRGMRPGTDTQYF.

Worth noting for this clonotype: It is likely a read error: a sequence one base away is far more abundant. The chain recombines TRBV5-8 with TRBJ1-4; D perhaps matches TRBD1 (5 bases). The germline gives CDR1 SGHTS, CDR2 YDEGEE. The CDR3 consists of 15 residues. Trimming left V 3 bases short and J 8 bases short, with 17 bases between. CDR3 protein: CASSSQDSRGEKLFF. CDR3 DNA sequence: TGTGCCAGCAGCTCGCAAGACAGTCGAGGGGAAAAACTGTTTTTT.

The V gene is TRBV5-1, the J gene TRBJ2-5, with TRBD1 matching over 8 bases. Germline assignment: CDR1 SGHRS and CDR2 YFSETQ. There are 12 residues in the CDR3. After removal of 2 bases from V and 7 bases from J, the junction contained 1 base not matched to a gene. CDR3 amino acids: CASSFGQGTQYF. In DNA, the CDR3 is TGCGCCAGCAGCTTTGGACAGGGGACCCAGTACTTC.

This clonotype has only a few counts. J is TRBJ2-3 and V is TRBV24-1; D is undetermined. Germline V gene data show CDR1 as KGHDR and CDR2 as SFDVKD. Trimming took 4 bases from V and 4 from J, leaving 11 bases between them. The CDR3 is 14 residues long. The CDR3 sequence is CATSDRRLSDTQYF. DNA of the CDR3: TGTGCCACCAGTGACCGGAGACTCTCAGATACGCAGTATTTT.

In this sample, this clonotype turned up many times. This chain links TRBV10-3 with TRBJ2-3; perhaps TRBD1 as D (6 bases). The CDR3 spans 13 residues. Germline CDR1 ENHRY, CDR2 SYGVKD. Trimming pared 5 bases from V and 5 bases from J, leaving 11 bases between. The CDR3: CAISSGALDTQYF. The CDR3, as DNA: TGTGCCATCAGTTCAGGGGCTCTAGATACGCAGTATTTT.

The chain links TRBV6-2 or TRBV6-3 to TRBJ2-7; D may be TRBD1 (6 bases). Trimming removed 8 bases from V and 3 bases from J, with 11 bases in between. This CDR3 contains 12 residues. The germline V gene encodes CDR1 MNHEY and CDR2 SVGEGT. The CDR3 bases are TGTGCCAGCTGCATACAGGGCTACGAGCAGTACTTC. Translating it yields CASCIQGYEQYF.

Many counts were recorded for this clonotype. This chain uses TRBV10-3 with TRBJ1-5; D remains unclear. In germline, CDR1 is ENHRY, CDR2 SYGVKD. V shed 2 bases and J shed 7 bases, with 9 bases lying between them. This CDR3 is built from 13 residues. The CDR3 region is CAISEEGLQPQHF. The CDR3 nucleotides read TGTGCCATCAGTGAGGAGGGATTGCAGCCCCAGCATTTT.

The table lists this clonotype with many counts. This chain joins TRBV6-1 and TRBJ2-1; TRBD2 is a possible D gene (5 bases). CDR1 MNHNS and CDR2 SASEGT come from the germline V gene. Trimming shortened V by 5 bases and J by 0 bases, and 14 bases separated the two germline ends. The CDR3 has 16 amino acids. This chain's CDR3 is CASSLLKRDSYNEQFF. CDR3 bases: TGTGCCAGCAGTCTACTCAAACGGGACTCCTACAATGAGCAGTTCTTC.

In this sample, this clonotype turned up many times. The V call is TRBV4-2, the J call TRBJ2-7, with 8 bases matching TRBD1. Germline V gene sequence: CDR1 LGHNA, CDR2 YNFKEQ. With 1 base clipped from V and 2 bases from J, the junction kept 7 bases outside the gene matches. The CDR3 has 16 amino acids. This CDR3 reads CASSQAGRQGTYEQYF. The CDR3 region has the DNA TGTGCCAGCAGCCAAGCGGGCAGACAGGGGACCTACGAGCAGTACTTC.

Many counts were recorded for this clonotype. The V and J genes are TRBV2 and TRBJ1-1; 9 bases are shared with TRBD1. The germline V gene has CDR1 SNHLY and CDR2 FYNNEI. The V gene end was trimmed by 6 bases and the J gene end by 11 bases; junction bases not matched to a gene: 7. The CDR3 extends over 12 amino acids. This CDR3 reads CASRNRGLRAFF. CDR3 nucleotides: TGTGCCAGCAGGAACAGGGGGCTGCGGGCTTTCTTT.

This clonotype showed up many times. V usage is TRBV20-1 and J usage is TRBJ1-2; the D gene is possibly TRBD1 (6 bases). Trimming pared 0 bases from V and 4 bases from J, leaving 15 bases between. Germline lookup yields CDR1 DFQATT and CDR2 SNEGSKA (reference sequence). The CDR3 is made up of 15 amino acids. CDR3 residues: CSARESTGRPYGYTF. CDR3 in DNA: TGCAGTGCTAGAGAATCGACAGGTCGCCCCTATGGCTACACCTTC.

This clonotype was counted many times. The chain employs TRBV30 and TRBJ2-2, with TRBD2 matching 11 bases. This CDR3 is 18 amino acids long. Germline CDR1 is GTSNPN and CDR2 is SVGIG (reference sequence). Trimming removed 0 bases from V and 0 bases from J; junction bases left unmatched: 6. The CDR3 bases are TGTGCCTGGAGTGTACTTGGGACTAGCGGAGCGAACACCGGGGAGCTGTTTTTT. It specifies CAWSVLGTSGANTGELFF.

This clonotype was seen repeatedly, ten times or more. The CDR3 DNA is TGTGCCAGCAGCCGGACCGCCGAACGTGGCTACACCTTC. This codes for CASSRTAERGYTF. The gene calls are TRBV3-1 and TRBJ1-2, with D hard to call. V gave up 4 bases and J gave up 7 bases, with 13 bases separating them. Germline V gene data show CDR1 as LGHDT and CDR2 as YNNKEL (reference sequence). CDR3 length: 13 residues.

V gene TRBV9 combines with J gene TRBJ2-1, with TRBD2 matching 11 bases. Trimming removed 0 bases from V and 8 bases from J; junction bases left unmatched: 10. The CDR3 length is 17 residues. Germline V CDR1 and CDR2: SGDLS, YYNGEE. In DNA form, the CDR3 reads TGTGCCAGCAGCGTAGGGGGTAGCGGGGGGGCTAACCATGAGCAGTTCTTC. It encodes CASSVGGSGGANHEQFF.

At least ten counts were recorded for this clonotype. V is TRBV7-3 and J is TRBJ1-2; 9 bases align to TRBD1. Trimming took 3 bases from V and 8 from J; bases not matched to a gene: 22. Germline CDR1 and CDR2: SGHTA and FQGTGA. This CDR3 has 19 residues. The CDR3 protein is CASSFDQLADRGMFRGYTF. The CDR3 DNA reads TGTGCCAGCAGCTTCGATCAACTAGCGGACAGGGGAATGTTTAGGGGCTACACCTTC.

J is TRBJ2-7 and V is TRBV6-2 or TRBV6-3; D tentatively fits TRBD1 or TRBD2 (7 bases each). The CDR3 has 16 amino acids. V lost 5 bases, J lost 4 bases, and 21 bases lay in between. Germline V lookup: CDR1 MNHEY, CDR2 SVGEGT. CDR3 bases: TGTGCCAGCAGTGTGATGTCCCAGGGGGGGGCGTACGAGCAGTACTTC. As protein: CASSVMSQGGAYEQYF.

This clonotype was counted at least ten times. The gene calls are TRBV2 and TRBJ2-3; 8 bases fit TRBD2. With V trimmed by 5 bases and J by 1 base, 8 bases remained unmatched. Per germline, CDR1 SNHLY and CDR2 FYNNEI. CDR3 length: 16 residues. CDR3 sequence: CASSPAGDYGTDTQYF. The CDR3 DNA is TGTGCCAGCAGTCCAGCGGGGGACTACGGCACAGATACGCAGTATTTT.

A remark on this clonotype: A read error likely explains this, since a far larger clone differs by one base. The gene calls are TRBV20-1 and TRBJ2-7; 12 bases align to TRBD2. The V segment lost 8 bases and the J segment 7 bases; nucleotides outside the gene matches: 12. The CDR3 sequence is 14 residues long. Germline V CDR1 and CDR2: DFQATT, SNEGSKA (reference sequence). The chain's CDR3 is CSLGLAGTNNEQYF. The CDR3 DNA reads TGCAGTCTCGGACTAGCGGGGACAAACAATGAGCAGTACTTC.

The count of this clonotype is one. The chain combines TRBV28 with TRBJ2-2, with TRBD2 identical over 8 bases. Losses at the gene ends were 7 bases for V and 6 bases for J; bases not matched to a gene: 10. The CDR3 has 15 residues. From germline, CDR1 is MDHEN and CDR2 SYDVKM. The CDR3 protein is CASNPGGAGAGELFF. Written as DNA, the CDR3 is TGTGCCAGCAACCCGGGGGGGGCGGGAGCCGGGGAGCTGTTTTTT.

The J gene is TRBJ1-1, the V gene TRBV10-1; no clear D. The germline V gene has CDR1 WNHNN and CDR2 SYGVQD (reference sequence). The V end was cut by 6 bases, the J end by 3 bases, with 11 bases between. The CDR3 loop spans 13 amino acids. The CDR3 DNA is TGCGCCAGCAGCAGACTGGGCGACACTGAAGCTTTCTTT. Its translation is CASSRLGDTEAFF.

This clonotype was seen repeatedly, ten times or more. J is TRBJ2-5 and V is TRBV30; D unresolved. Trimming took off 0 bases at V and 4 bases at J, with 9 bases between the two ends. This CDR3 has 13 amino acids. In germline, CDR1 is GTSNPN, CDR2 SVGIG (reference sequence). The CDR3 nucleotides read TGTGCCTGGAGTGTAGGCAGTTCAGAGACCCAGTACTTC. It encodes CAWSVGSSETQYF.

In this sample, this clonotype turned up a few times. The chain recombines TRBV5-1 with TRBJ2-1; D remains unclear. Per the germline V gene, CDR1 is SGHRS and CDR2 is YFSETQ. The CDR3 runs 17 residues. V dropped 0 bases and J dropped 9 bases, with 22 bases sitting between them. CDR3 amino acids: CASSLVLALLSASEQFF. CDR3 in DNA: TGCGCCAGCAGCTTGGTCCTCGCCCTGCTGTCAGCCAGTGAGCAGTTCTTC.

This clonotype came up many times. The chain uses TRBV4-1 and TRBJ2-6; 11 nucleotides align to TRBD1. V gave up 4 bases and J gave up 0 bases; unmatched junction bases: 11. This CDR3 is 20 amino acids long. CDR1 is MGHRA and CDR2 is YSYEKL in the germline V gene. CDR3 bases: TGCGCCAGCAGCCTAATGTCCTCCGGGACAGGGGGCTCTGGGGCCAACGTCCTGACTTTC. Encoded protein: CASSLMSSGTGGSGANVLTF.

This clonotype has a handful of counts. The chain joins TRBV27 to TRBJ2-7; TRBD1 agrees at 7 bases. This CDR3 comprises 15 residues. The germline V gene has CDR1 MNHEY and CDR2 SMNVEV (reference sequence). V was clipped by 5 bases and J by 3 bases; unmatched bases: 10. This CDR3 reads CASSTTGTESYEQYF. DNA of the CDR3: TGTGCCAGCAGTACCACCGGGACAGAAAGCTACGAGCAGTACTTC.

The chain couples TRBV5-1 to TRBJ2-5; 12 positions agree with TRBD1. V trimming: 5 bases; J trimming: 2 bases; junction bases outside the gene matches: 4. The CDR3 contains 15 residues. Germline CDR1 reads SGHRS; CDR2 reads YFSETQ. Here the CDR3 reads CASSRDRGPQETQYF. In DNA form, the CDR3 reads TGCGCCAGCAGTCGGGACAGGGGGCCGCAAGAGACCCAGTACTTC.

This sequence joins TRBV5-1 and TRBJ1-6; D is possibly TRBD1 (5 bases). There are 15 residues in the CDR3. Deletions cut 4 bases from V and 1 base from J, with 9 bases between. Germline CDR1 reads SGHRS; CDR2 reads YFSETQ. CDR3 region: CASSRDGSYNSPLHF. The CDR3 DNA is TGCGCCAGCAGCCGGGACGGATCCTATAATTCACCCCTCCACTTT.